This T cell receptor (beta chain) was retrieved from a study of HIV-infected children after antiretroviral therapy interruption. Trimming removed 3 bases from V and 4 bases from J, with 9 bases in between. CDR1 is SGHTA, CDR2 FQGNSA, per germline. The CDR3 runs to 13 residues. The treatment: PENTA 11 planned treatment interruption arm or continuous ART arm. A 3' RACE protocol on RNA, with unique molecular identifiers, produced the TCR library. TCRdb re-derived calls from the 3' RACE reads in MiXCR, one entry per CDR3 protein. Of some 38,000 distinct CDR3 sequences in the sample, over 6.5% are singletons; the top ten hold about 0.97%.

This chain joins TRBV7-2 and TRBJ2-5, with D perhaps TRBD2 (6 bases). This sample comprised CD45RA+ CD4+ T cells from PBMCs, pooled from several time points, obtained from a donor given antiretroviral therapy, either interrupted or continuous. Subset here: naive CD4+ CD45RA+ CD45RO- T cells. This receptor was taken from a pool of human donors with HIV. CDR3 nucleotides: TGTGCCAGCAGCTTGGGACTTCGAGAGACCCAGTACTTC. This gives the protein CASSLGLRETQYF.